These T cell receptor beta chains were read from a single sample in a study of blood T cells in healthy people across ages. MiXCR was run by TCRdb on the 5' RACE reads, yielding one entry per CDR3 protein. The sample holds some 1.6 million distinct CDR3 sequences, 30% to 40% seen once. Sequenced sample: blood. The receptors originated from a woman in her twenties or thirties in good health. CDR3s include the opening cysteine and the closing phenylalanine or tryptophan. A D gene is named only where the DNA matches it firmly. Clone size appears in some rows only: once, few, many, or a class for an expanded clone.

j_call: TRBJ2-1
d_call: TRBD2
v_call: TRBV7-8
clone_size: few
cdr3_aa: CASRQLAVSYNEQFF
cdr3_nt: TGTGCCAGCAGACAACTAGCGGTCTCCTACAATGAGCAGTTCTTC

j_call: TRBJ2-3
d_call: NA
v_call: TRBV6-2/TRBV6-3
clone_size: many
cdr3_aa: CASSFGNTQYF
cdr3_nt: TGTGCCAGCAGTTTTGGCAATACGCAGTATTTT

j_call: TRBJ2-3
d_call: NA
v_call: TRBV5-1
clone_size: once
cdr3_aa: CASSCDWYTDTQYF
cdr3_nt: TGCGCCAGCAGCTGTGACTGGTACACAGATACGCAGTATTTT

j_call: TRBJ2-5
d_call: TRBD2
v_call: TRBV4-1
clone_size: few
cdr3_aa: CASSQAGTSVRETQYF
cdr3_nt: TGCGCCAGCAGCCAGGCCGGGACTAGCGTTCGAGAGACCCAGTACTTC

j_call: TRBJ2-7
d_call: TRBD2
v_call: TRBV7-8
clone_size: few
cdr3_aa: CASTPLAEGGEQYF
cdr3_nt: TGTGCCAGCACCCCTCTAGCGGAGGGAGGCGAGCAGTACTTC

j_call: TRBJ1-1
d_call: NA
v_call: TRBV7-9
clone_size: few
cdr3_aa: CASSLAVTEAFF
cdr3_nt: TGTGCCAGCAGCTTAGCTGTCACTGAAGCTTTCTTT

j_call: TRBJ1-2
d_call: NA
v_call: TRBV29-1
clone_size: many
cdr3_aa: CSVEGTRAGYTF
cdr3_nt: TGCAGCGTTGAAGGGACACGGGCTGGCTACACCTTC

j_call: TRBJ2-1
d_call: NA
v_call: TRBV5-6
clone_size: few
cdr3_aa: CASSFPLRSTYNEQFF
cdr3_nt: TGTGCCAGCAGCTTCCCCTTACGGTCCACCTACAATGAGCAGTTCTTC

j_call: TRBJ1-2
d_call: TRBD1
v_call: TRBV15
clone_size: NA
cdr3_aa: CATSRGQDGYTF
cdr3_nt: TGTGCCACCAGCAGGGGACAGGATGGCTACACCTTC

j_call: TRBJ2-7
d_call: TRBD2
v_call: TRBV29-1
clone_size: many
cdr3_aa: CSVGRNGGLAHTAYEQYF
cdr3_nt: TGCAGCGTTGGGAGGAACGGGGGACTAGCGCACACTGCCTACGAGCAGTACTTC

j_call: TRBJ1-3
d_call: NA
v_call: TRBV10-3
clone_size: many
cdr3_aa: CAISESPTGTSGNTIYF
cdr3_nt: TGTGCCATCAGTGAGTCGCCCACAGGGACTTCTGGAAACACCATATATTTT

j_call: TRBJ1-1
d_call: TRBD1
v_call: TRBV7-9
clone_size: NA
cdr3_aa: CASSLRQGTVNTEAFF
cdr3_nt: TGTGCCAGCAGCTTGAGACAGGGGACAGTGAACACTGAAGCTTTCTTT

j_call: TRBJ2-1
d_call: NA
v_call: TRBV7-2
clone_size: NA
cdr3_aa: CASSPPGGTIYNEQFF
cdr3_nt: TGTGCCAGCAGCCCCCCTGGTGGGACCATCTACAATGAGCAGTTCTTC

j_call: TRBJ1-2
d_call: TRBD1
v_call: TRBV11-2
clone_size: NA
cdr3_aa: CASSLTPHKKQGGGLGYTF
cdr3_nt: TGTGCCAGCAGCTTAACGCCCCATAAGAAACAGGGGGGAGGTCTTGGCTACACCTTC

j_call: TRBJ2-7
d_call: TRBD1
v_call: TRBV2
clone_size: NA
cdr3_aa: CASRKDRGPAYEQYF
cdr3_nt: TGTGCCAGCAGGAAAGACAGGGGGCCAGCCTACGAGCAGTACTTC

j_call: TRBJ1-4
d_call: NA
v_call: TRBV12-3/TRBV12-4
clone_size: NA
cdr3_aa: CASSAENEKRFF
cdr3_nt: TGTGCCAGCAGTGCCGAAAACGAAAAACGGTTTTTT

j_call: TRBJ2-7
d_call: NA
v_call: TRBV18
clone_size: NA
cdr3_aa: CASSPPRGTSCEQYF
cdr3_nt: TGTGCCAGCTCACCACCGAGGGGCACCTCCTGCGAGCAGTACTTC

j_call: TRBJ2-7
d_call: TRBD2
v_call: TRBV28
clone_size: many
cdr3_aa: CASTSSGAGGGEQYF
cdr3_nt: TGTGCCAGCACCTCATCGGGGGCGGGAGGAGGGGAGCAGTACTTC

j_call: TRBJ2-1
d_call: NA
v_call: TRBV2
clone_size: NA
cdr3_aa: CASSEAGRTYNEQFF
cdr3_nt: TGTGCCAGCAGTGAAGCAGGACGGACGTACAATGAGCAGTTCTTC

j_call: TRBJ2-1
d_call: TRBD2
v_call: TRBV6-1
clone_size: few
cdr3_aa: CASIKGLAVPNEQFF
cdr3_nt: TGTGCCAGCATCAAGGGACTAGCGGTTCCCAATGAGCAGTTCTTC

j_call: TRBJ1-1
d_call: NA
v_call: TRBV4-1
clone_size: NA
cdr3_aa: CASSPIGMGRKNTEAFF
cdr3_nt: TGCGCCAGCAGCCCTATCGGTATGGGGAGAAAGAACACTGAAGCTTTCTTT

j_call: TRBJ1-4
d_call: NA
v_call: TRBV15
clone_size: NA
cdr3_aa: CATSREFREKRFF
cdr3_nt: TGTGCCACCAGCAGAGAATTCAGAGAAAAACGGTTTTTT

j_call: TRBJ2-1
d_call: NA
v_call: TRBV12-3/TRBV12-4
clone_size: NA
cdr3_aa: CASSLRVSPYSYNEQFF
cdr3_nt: TGTGCCAGCAGTTTGCGGGTTAGCCCGTACTCCTACAATGAGCAGTTCTTC

j_call: TRBJ2-7
d_call: TRBD2
v_call: TRBV20-1
clone_size: few
cdr3_aa: CSAPRGGLSGYEQYF
cdr3_nt: TGCAGTGCTCCTCGGGGGGGGTTGAGTGGCTACGAGCAGTACTTC

j_call: TRBJ1-1
d_call: NA
v_call: TRBV12-3/TRBV12-4
clone_size: few
cdr3_aa: CASSLGVKNTEAFF
cdr3_nt: TGTGCCAGCAGTTTAGGGGTAAAGAACACTGAAGCTTTCTTT

j_call: TRBJ2-3
d_call: NA
v_call: TRBV20-1
clone_size: NA
cdr3_aa: CSAGRAANTDTQYF
cdr3_nt: TGCAGTGCTGGACGAGCGGCTAACACAGATACGCAGTATTTT

j_call: TRBJ1-1
d_call: NA
v_call: TRBV29-1
clone_size: few
cdr3_aa: CSVETQERTEAFF
cdr3_nt: TGCAGCGTTGAAACACAGGAGCGGACTGAAGCTTTCTTT

j_call: TRBJ2-5
d_call: TRBD1
v_call: TRBV20-1
clone_size: NA
cdr3_aa: CSARDPWQGARETQYF
cdr3_nt: TGCAGTGCTAGAGATCCCTGGCAGGGGGCGCGAGAGACCCAGTACTTC

j_call: TRBJ1-2
d_call: NA
v_call: TRBV30
clone_size: NA
cdr3_aa: CAWSAFQRDYGYTF
cdr3_nt: TGTGCCTGGAGTGCCTTTCAGAGGGACTATGGCTACACCTTC

j_call: TRBJ2-5
d_call: NA
v_call: TRBV4-2
clone_size: many
cdr3_aa: CASSQASAPPGTQYF
cdr3_nt: TGTGCCAGCAGCCAAGCGTCAGCCCCTCCGGGGACCCAGTACTTC

j_call: TRBJ1-2
d_call: TRBD1
v_call: TRBV20-1
clone_size: NA
cdr3_aa: CSAGQAKDGYTF
cdr3_nt: TGCAGTGCTGGACAGGCCAAGGATGGCTACACCTTC

j_call: TRBJ2-5
d_call: NA
v_call: TRBV7-7
clone_size: few
cdr3_aa: CASSLNVGLETQYF
cdr3_nt: TGTGCCAGCAGCTTAAACGTTGGGTTAGAGACCCAGTACTTC

j_call: TRBJ1-2
d_call: NA
v_call: TRBV24-1
clone_size: NA
cdr3_aa: CATRGTANYGYTF
cdr3_nt: TGTGCCACCAGGGGAACAGCTAACTATGGCTACACCTTC

j_call: TRBJ2-7
d_call: NA
v_call: TRBV28
clone_size: few
cdr3_aa: CASSLLGPEQYF
cdr3_nt: TGTGCCAGCAGCCTCCTGGGACCCGAGCAGTACTTC

j_call: TRBJ2-1
d_call: NA
v_call: TRBV15
clone_size: few
cdr3_aa: CATSRDRGMAYNEQFF
cdr3_nt: TGTGCCACCAGCAGAGATAGGGGGATGGCCTACAATGAGCAGTTCTTC

j_call: TRBJ2-1
d_call: TRBD2
v_call: TRBV20-1
clone_size: NA
cdr3_aa: CSAGDPTGLAGGPYEQFF
cdr3_nt: TGCAGTGCTGGAGATCCTACGGGACTAGCGGGGGGGCCTTATGAGCAGTTCTTC

j_call: TRBJ2-5
d_call: TRBD2
v_call: TRBV20-1
clone_size: NA
cdr3_aa: CSARDGGLAGIEQETQYF
cdr3_nt: TGCAGTGCTAGAGACGGAGGACTAGCGGGAATAGAGCAAGAGACCCAGTACTTC

j_call: TRBJ1-1
d_call: NA
v_call: TRBV25-1
clone_size: NA
cdr3_aa: CASSPGALEAFF
cdr3_nt: TGTGCCAGCTCCCCCGGGGCCCTCGAGGCTTTCTTT

j_call: TRBJ2-1
d_call: TRBD2
v_call: TRBV5-1
clone_size: once
cdr3_aa: CASSVSGGTSYNEQFF
cdr3_nt: TGCGCCAGCAGCGTTAGCGGGGGGACATCCTACAATGAGCAGTTCTTC

j_call: TRBJ2-7
d_call: NA
v_call: TRBV7-2
clone_size: NA
cdr3_aa: CASSLGYNEQYF
cdr3_nt: TGTGCCAGCAGCTTAGGATACAATGAGCAGTACTTC

j_call: TRBJ2-7
d_call: NA
v_call: TRBV9
clone_size: few
cdr3_aa: CASSVEAAPSYEQYF
cdr3_nt: TGTGCCAGCAGCGTAGAGGCAGCACCGTCCTACGAGCAGTACTTC

j_call: TRBJ2-1
d_call: NA
v_call: TRBV4-1
clone_size: once
cdr3_aa: CASSPEGSEERRNEQFF
cdr3_nt: TGCGCCAGCAGCCCTGAGGGAAGCGAGGAGAGAAGGAATGAGCAGTTCTTC

j_call: TRBJ2-1
d_call: TRBD2
v_call: TRBV5-4
clone_size: NA
cdr3_aa: CASSSGTSGRVNGEQFF
cdr3_nt: TGTGCCAGCAGCTCGGGGACTAGCGGGAGGGTTAACGGTGAGCAGTTCTTC

j_call: TRBJ2-3
d_call: NA
v_call: TRBV28
clone_size: NA
cdr3_aa: CASSPAGGPEDTQYF
cdr3_nt: TGTGCCAGCAGCCCCGCAGGGGGGCCGGAAGATACGCAGTATTTT

j_call: TRBJ1-5
d_call: TRBD1
v_call: TRBV5-5
clone_size: few
cdr3_aa: CASTLGQFNQPQHF
cdr3_nt: TGTGCCAGCACCCTGGGACAGTTTAATCAGCCCCAGCATTTT

j_call: TRBJ1-2
d_call: TRBD1
v_call: TRBV5-6
clone_size: NA
cdr3_aa: CASSHGTGGNYGYTF
cdr3_nt: TGTGCCAGCAGCCATGGGACAGGGGGTAACTATGGCTACACCTTC

j_call: TRBJ2-3
d_call: NA
v_call: TRBV5-1
clone_size: few
cdr3_aa: CASSSARDTDTQYF
cdr3_nt: TGCGCCAGCAGCTCCGCTCGGGACACAGATACGCAGTATTTT

j_call: TRBJ1-6
d_call: TRBD1
v_call: TRBV20-1
clone_size: NA
cdr3_aa: CSARDRGQTYNSPLHF
cdr3_nt: TGCAGTGCTAGAGACAGGGGGCAAACCTATAATTCACCCCTCCACTTT

j_call: TRBJ2-7
d_call: NA
v_call: TRBV11-1
clone_size: once
cdr3_aa: CASSLSRGIYEQYF
cdr3_nt: TGTGCCAGCAGCTTATCGAGGGGTATCTACGAGCAGTACTTC

j_call: TRBJ2-1
d_call: NA
v_call: TRBV27
clone_size: many
cdr3_aa: CASSSQYNEQFF
cdr3_nt: TGTGCCAGCAGTTCCCAGTACAATGAGCAGTTCTTC

j_call: TRBJ2-7
d_call: NA
v_call: TRBV20-1
clone_size: few
cdr3_aa: CSARDRRSPYEQYF
cdr3_nt: TGCAGTGCTAGGGACAGAAGATCCCCCTACGAGCAGTACTTC

j_call: TRBJ2-7
d_call: TRBD2
v_call: TRBV20-1
clone_size: NA
cdr3_aa: CSAGLTSGGTERYF
cdr3_nt: TGCAGTGCTGGCTTGACTAGCGGGGGTACCGAGCGGTACTTC

j_call: TRBJ2-3
d_call: TRBD2
v_call: TRBV11-2
clone_size: many
cdr3_aa: CASSPGLAGYTDTQYF
cdr3_nt: TGTGCCAGCTCACCGGGACTAGCGGGTTACACAGATACGCAGTATTTT

j_call: TRBJ1-1
d_call: NA
v_call: TRBV11-1
clone_size: few
cdr3_aa: CASSLSRGPTNTEAFF
cdr3_nt: TGTGCCAGCAGCTTATCCAGGGGACCCACGAACACTGAAGCTTTCTTT

j_call: TRBJ1-2
d_call: TRBD1
v_call: TRBV20-1
clone_size: NA
cdr3_aa: CSAFDRAVYGYTF
cdr3_nt: TGCAGTGCTTTTGACAGGGCCGTCTATGGCTACACATTC

j_call: TRBJ2-7
d_call: TRBD1
v_call: TRBV6-6
clone_size: NA
cdr3_aa: CASRGQGVPPYEQYF
cdr3_nt: TGTGCCAGCAGAGGACAGGGGGTCCCCCCCTACGAGCAGTACTTC

j_call: TRBJ1-2
d_call: NA
v_call: TRBV6-1
clone_size: few
cdr3_aa: CASSQIRPLKEGRVVGEGYTF
cdr3_nt: TGTGCCAGCAGCCAGATCCGACCCCTCAAAGAGGGGCGGGTTGTCGGGGAAGGCTACACCTTC

j_call: TRBJ2-5
d_call: NA
v_call: TRBV6-1
clone_size: NA
cdr3_aa: CASSEPLSETQYF
cdr3_nt: TGTGCCAGCAGTGAACCGCTTTCGGAGACCCAGTACTTC

j_call: TRBJ2-3
d_call: NA
v_call: TRBV9
clone_size: NA
cdr3_aa: CASSETPGYADTQYF
cdr3_nt: TGTGCCAGCAGTGAAACCCCAGGGTACGCAGATACGCAGTATTTT

j_call: TRBJ1-1
d_call: NA
v_call: TRBV2
clone_size: NA
cdr3_aa: CAPGGTFF
cdr3_nt: TGTGCCCCCGGTGGGACTTTCTTT